This T cell receptor (beta chain) was recorded in a study of cytomegalovirus exposure and HLA in healthy donors. In the study overall: Among the roughly 400 genotyped donors, more than 70% were placed in the Caucasian-associated ancestry cluster.

Regarding the study as a whole: Sequencing depth across donors, presence/absence analyses assumed, was roughly uniform. Confirmation in vitro established that a few CMV-associated chains were specific for CMV antigens.

Worth noting for this clone: Antigen specificity is unknown.

A multiplex PCR was run with 60 Vbeta primers and 13 Jbeta primers. TCRdb keeps only in-frame clones here, not all; method: immunoSEQ multiplex PCR. The repertoire consists of some 170,000 clones, with approximately 80% occurring once and the leading ten covering approximately 8.7%. Germline V gene data show CDR1 as SGHTA and CDR2 as FQGNSA. The V and J ends lost 3 bases and 2 bases, in that order; junction bases with no gene match: 7. The CDR3 is 15 residues long. Sequencing input: PBMCs. The chain combines TRBV7-2 with TRBJ2-7; 7 nucleotides match TRBD2. The origin of this receptor is a man aged 18 to 30 in good health and CMV-seropositive. The CDR3 DNA is TGTGCCAGCAGCTTGCTGACCGGGACTACCTACGAGCAGTACTTC. Amino acids: CASSLLTGTTYEQYF.